A selection of T cell receptor beta chains follows, all from one sample in a study of blood T cell repertoires in COVID-19. Profiling relied on immunoSEQ multiplex PCR, and the TCRdb table lists in-frame clones only, not all of them. This sample has 150,000 to 200,000 clones, with approximately 86% found just once. The sequenced material came from peripheral blood. The receptors here all came from a man between 60 and 75 years old with acute or convalescent COVID-19. The CDR3 runs from the conserved cysteine through the conserved F or W. A D gene is named only where the DNA matches it firmly. Size tells how often a clone was seen (once, few, many) or the class of an expanded clone, and some rows leave it out.

TRBD1	TRBV30	TRBJ2-5	-	TGTGCCTGGATTCCGTGGGGACAGGGGGTCCAAGAGACCCAGTACTTC	CAWIPWGQGVQETQYF
-	TRBV30	TRBJ1-1	-	TGTGCCTGGAGTGGGAGGTACACTGAAGCTTTCTTT	CAWSGRYTEAFF
-	TRBV19	TRBJ2-5	-	TGTGCCAGTAGCCCCGGCCAAGAGACCCAGTACTTC	CASSPGQETQYF
-	TRBV4-1	TRBJ2-7	-	TGCGCCAGCAGCCAAGATCACGGGGGAGCCCCCTACGAGCAGTACTTC	CASSQDHGGAPYEQYF
-	TRBV3-1/TRBV3-2	TRBJ2-7	-	TGTGCCAGCAGCCAAGATAGTTTACAGGGTCGGGAGCAGTACTTC	CASSQDSLQGREQYF
TRBD1	TRBV28	TRBJ1-4	-	TGTGCCAGCAGCCACCGGGACAGGGGGTACGCAACTAATGAAAAACTGTTTTTT	CASSHRDRGYATNEKLFF
TRBD1	TRBV6-1	TRBJ1-5	-	TGTGCCAGCAGTGACCGGGACAGGGGGATGATCAATCAGCCCCAGCATTTT	CASSDRDRGMINQPQHF
TRBD2	TRBV11-2	TRBJ2-3	-	TGTGCCAGCAAACCCCCGTCCGGGACTAGCGGCACCACTCTACAGGCGCAGTATTTT	CASKPPSGTSGTTLQAQYF
TRBD1	TRBV7-3	TRBJ1-3	-	TGTGCCAGCAGTACAGGGGCCTCTGGAAACACCATATATTTT	CASSTGASGNTIYF
TRBD1	TRBV5-1	TRBJ2-6	-	TGCGCCAGCAGAGCCCTACAGGGGGCGGGTGGGGCCAACGTCCTGACTTTC	CASRALQGAGGANVLTF
TRBD2	TRBV28	TRBJ2-7	-	TGTGCCAGCAGTCCCGCGGGGGGGGCTAACTACGAGCAGTACTTC	CASSPAGGANYEQYF
-	TRBV30	TRBJ1-2	-	TGTGCCTGGAGTGTGGCGGGCTTGGTTGGCTACACCTTC	CAWSVAGLVGYTF
-	TRBV11-2	TRBJ2-3	-	TGTGCCAGCAGCTTAGGCCCTGGACTTAGTAGAAGCACAGATACGCAGTATTTT	CASSLGPGLSRSTDTQYF
TRBD1	TRBV7-9	TRBJ2-7	-	TGTGCCAGCAGCCCGGGACAGGGGCCCCTCTACGAGCAGTACTTC	CASSPGQGPLYEQYF
TRBD1	TRBV5-1	TRBJ2-7	-	TGCGCCAGCAGCTTGAGGACAGGCTCCTACGAGCAGTACTTC	CASSLRTGSYEQYF
-	TRBV3-1/TRBV3-2	TRBJ1-3	-	TGTGCCAGCAGCCTCCGAGGGCAGGGGAGCGCCACCATATATTTT	CASSLRGQGSATIYF
-	TRBV7-2	TRBJ2-7	-	TGTGCCAGCACCCCACTAGACTACGAGCAGTACTTC	CASTPLDYEQYF
-	TRBV1	TRBJ1-5	-	TGCACCAGCAGCCAAGACTCCAGGGAAGGTCAGCCCCAGCATTTT	CTSSQDSREGQPQHF
TRBD2	TRBV7-3	TRBJ2-3	-	TGTGCCAGCAGCTTAGATAGCGGGAGAAGAGATACGCAGTATTTT	CASSLDSGRRDTQYF
TRBD2	TRBV28	TRBJ2-1	once	TGTGCCAGCAGCCCCTCGGGAGGGACGATGAAGCAGTTCTTC	CASSPSGGTMKQFF
TRBD1	TRBV24-1	TRBJ2-3	-	TGTGCCACCAGTGATCGACAGGGCGGTGTATCAGATACGCAGTATTTT	CATSDRQGGVSDTQYF
TRBD2	TRBV20-1	TRBJ2-7	once	TGCAGTGCTAGTTTAACCACTAGGACTAGCGGGGACTACGAGCAGTACTTC	CSASLTTRTSGDYEQYF
TRBD1	TRBV5-4	TRBJ1-1	-	TGTGCCAGCAGTAACGGACAGGGGGACACTGAAGCTTTCTTT	CASSNGQGDTEAFF
-	TRBV5-1	TRBJ2-5	-	TGCGCCAGCAGCTTGTTCACCGCGGGCCTCCCCATCGGGGAGACCCAGTACTTC	CASSLFTAGLPIGETQYF
TRBD2	TRBV10-3	TRBJ2-5	-	TGTGCCATCAGGGGGGGGGAAGAGACCCAGTACTTC	CAIRGGEETQYF
TRBD1	TRBV11-3	TRBJ2-2	-	TGTGCCAGCAGCCCGACAGGGGCTAGGAGCACCGGGGAGCTGTTTTTT	CASSPTGARSTGELFF
-	TRBV10-3	TRBJ1-1	-	TGTGCCATCAGTTCTGGCGGGGGCACTGAAGCTTTCTTT	CAISSGGGTEAFF
TRBD2	TRBV18	TRBJ2-7	-	TGTGCCAGCTCACCACTAGCGGGAGTTTCCTACGAGCAGTACTTC	CASSPLAGVSYEQYF
TRBD1	TRBV19	TRBJ1-2	once	TGTGCCAGTAGTATGCCGGGACAGACCGAATGGGGCTATGGCTACACCTTC	CASSMPGQTEWGYGYTF
-	TRBV24-1	TRBJ1-4	once	TGTGCCACCAGTGATCCATCAGGGGCCGATGAAAAACTGTTTTTT	CATSDPSGADEKLFF
TRBD2	TRBV20-1	TRBJ2-2	few	TGCAGTGCTAGTCGGGACTACGCCGGGGAGCTGTTTTTT	CSASRDYAGELFF
TRBD2	TRBV12-3/TRBV12-4	TRBJ2-7	-	TGTGCCAGCAGTTTCACTAGCGCCTACGAGCAGTACTTC	CASSFTSAYEQYF
-	TRBV29-1	TRBJ1-1	once	TGCAGCGTTGTGGGGGGATGGCACACTGAAGCTTTCTTT	CSVVGGWHTEAFF
TRBD2	TRBV27	TRBJ2-7	few	TGTGCCAGCAGTTTGGGCGGGAGGTGGTGGTACGAGCAGTACTTC	CASSLGGRWWYEQYF
-	TRBV24-1	TRBJ1-5	-	TGTGCCACCAGTGATTTTACTACCCCCCAGCATTTT	CATSDFTTPQHF
TRBD1	TRBV7-2	TRBJ2-4	-	TGTGCCAGCAGCTCCTCCGGGACAGGGGCGGCCAAAAACATTCAGTACTTC	CASSSSGTGAAKNIQYF
TRBD2	TRBV7-2	TRBJ2-7	-	TGTGCCAGCAGCTTACTTAGCGGGATAAGCTCCTACGAGCAGTACTTC	CASSLLSGISSYEQYF
-	TRBV9	TRBJ2-2	-	TGTGCCAGCAGCCATGGACTCAACACCGGGGAGCTGTTTTTT	CASSHGLNTGELFF
-	TRBV3-1/TRBV3-2	TRBJ2-2	-	TGTGCCAGCAGCCAAGGGTGGGGGCACACCGGGGAGCTGTTTTTT	CASSQGWGHTGELFF